This T cell receptor beta chain is drawn from a study of CD8 T cells in ankylosing spondylitis. Per germline, CDR1 SGDLS and CDR2 YYNGEE. The length of the CDR3 is 14 residues. Trimming shortened V by 3 bases and J by 4 bases, and 11 bases separated the two germline ends. On this clonotype itself: What it recognizes is unknown.

Study outcomes and limitations: Roughly 8 highly homologous variants made up a TCR beta motif that seemed to typify ankylosing spondylitis blood. Significant enrichment of disease-linked clones was reported in matched ankylosing spondylitis synovial fluid. Disease-linked clones bore a CD8+ phenotype, appearing relatively rarely in peripheral blood.

For TCR beta, libraries came from quantitative 5'-RACE with molecular barcodes. TCRdb called the 5' RACE reads again in MiXCR, with one record for every CDR3 protein. The sample consists of roughly 180,000 distinct CDR3 sequences, 9.8% of them appearing once. Sequenced material: blood, either unsorted or a sorted T cell fraction (not recorded which). This TCR was recovered from a female donor with ankylosing spondylitis or in good health (not recorded which). V gene TRBV9 combines with J gene TRBJ2-1; no clear D gene. CDR3 protein: CASSAYGPYNEQFF. The CDR3 bases are TGTGCCAGCAGCGCGTACGGCCCATACAATGAGCAGTTCTTC. The full variable domain, completed using reference TRBV9 and TRBJ2-1, is DSGVTQTPKHLITATGQRVTLRCSPRSGDLSVYWYQQSLDQGLQFLIQYYNGEERAKGNILERFSAQQFPDLHSELNLSSLELGDSALYFCASSAYGPYNEQFFGPGTRLTVL.